This T cell receptor (beta chain) was profiled in a study of T cells expressing NK-cell markers. Across the whole study: The TCR beta repertoires originated in sorted CD3+CD56+NKG2C+, CD3+CD56+NKG2C- and CD3+CD56-NKG2C+ T cells.

CDR1 and CDR2 (germline): SGHTA, FQGNSA. CDR3 length equals 15 residues. As regards this clonotype: Its cognate antigen is unknown.

It was by 5'RACE template switching with UMIs that TCR beta cDNA was made. TCRdb reprocessed the 5' RACE reads, with one entry per CDR3 protein and no DNA. The repertoire table contains approximately 550,000 distinct CDR3 sequences. Points from the study as a whole: It is unclear if expanded NKG2C-expressing clones target HCMV antigens. A few donors' CD3+CD56-NKG2C+ cells were dominated by the same clonotypes.

The chain has TRBV7-2 and TRBJ2-5. The receptor was isolated from a young man in good health. The material sequenced was blood T cells: a sorted CD56 or NKG2C T cell subset, CD4+ or CD8+ T cells, or bulk PBMC T cells (not recorded which). CDR3 loop: CASSLSLAAQETQYF.